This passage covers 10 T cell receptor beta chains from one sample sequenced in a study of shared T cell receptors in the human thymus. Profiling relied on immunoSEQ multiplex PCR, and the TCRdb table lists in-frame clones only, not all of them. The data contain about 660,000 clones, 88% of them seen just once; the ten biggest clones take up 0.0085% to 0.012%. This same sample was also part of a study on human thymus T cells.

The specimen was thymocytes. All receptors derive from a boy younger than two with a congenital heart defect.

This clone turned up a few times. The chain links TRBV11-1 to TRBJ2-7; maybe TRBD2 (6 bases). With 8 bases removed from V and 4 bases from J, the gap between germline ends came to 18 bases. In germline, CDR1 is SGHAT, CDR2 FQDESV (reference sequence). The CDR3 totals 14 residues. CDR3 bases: TGTGCCAGCGGTTCCGGGTCGGAGGGTTACGAGCAGTACTTC. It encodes CASGSGSEGYEQYF.

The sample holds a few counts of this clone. The CDR3: CASSTLLYGYTF. The CDR3 coding sequence is TGTGCCAGCAGTACCCTATTGTATGGCTACACCTTC. V usage is TRBV28 and J usage is TRBJ1-2; no firm D call. Germline CDR1 is MDHEN and CDR2 is SYDVKM. The CDR3 length is 12 residues. The V and J ends lost 5 bases and 5 bases respectively, with 9 bases between them.

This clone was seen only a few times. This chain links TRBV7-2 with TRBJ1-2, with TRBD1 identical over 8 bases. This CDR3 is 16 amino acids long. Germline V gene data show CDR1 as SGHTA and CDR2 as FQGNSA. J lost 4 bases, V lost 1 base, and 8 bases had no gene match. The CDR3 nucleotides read TGTGCCAGCAGCTTAGGGATGGACAGGGCGGGCTATGGCTACACCTTC. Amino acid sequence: CASSLGMDRAGYGYTF. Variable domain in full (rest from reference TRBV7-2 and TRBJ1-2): GAGVSQSPSNKVTEKGKDVELRCDPISGHTALYWYRQSLGQGLEFLIYFQGNSAPDKSGLPSDRFSAERTGGSVSTLTIQRTQQEDSAVYLCASSLGMDRAGYGYTFGSGTRLTVV.

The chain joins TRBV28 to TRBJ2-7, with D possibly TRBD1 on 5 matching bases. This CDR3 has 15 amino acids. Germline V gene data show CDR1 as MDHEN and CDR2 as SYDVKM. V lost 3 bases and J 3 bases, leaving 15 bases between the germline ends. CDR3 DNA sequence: TGTGCCAGCAGTTTCCCAGGGAATCTCGACTACGAGCAGTACTTC. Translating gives CASSFPGNLDYEQYF.

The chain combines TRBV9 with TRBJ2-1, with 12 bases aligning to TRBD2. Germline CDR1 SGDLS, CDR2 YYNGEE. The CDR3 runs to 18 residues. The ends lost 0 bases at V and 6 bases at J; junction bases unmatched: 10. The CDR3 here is CASSVEPSGRGKVNEQFF. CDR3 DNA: TGTGCCAGCAGCGTAGAGCCTAGCGGGAGGGGTAAGGTCAATGAGCAGTTCTTC.

The CDR3 DNA reads TGTGCCAGCAGTTCCTCTAGCGGGAGGGGAACCTACGAGCAGTACTTC. Protein sequence: CASSSSSGRGTYEQYF. The chain joins TRBV6-6 to TRBJ2-7; 12 bases agree with TRBD2. Per the germline V gene, CDR1 is MNHNY and CDR2 is SVGAGI (reference sequence). This CDR3 spans 16 amino acids. V lost 4 bases and J lost 2; bases outside the gene matches: 6.

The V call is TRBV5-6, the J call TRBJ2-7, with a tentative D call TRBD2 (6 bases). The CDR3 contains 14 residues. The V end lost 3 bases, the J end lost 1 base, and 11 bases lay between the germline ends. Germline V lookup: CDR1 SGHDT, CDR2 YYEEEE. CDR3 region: CASSSRAGSYEQYF. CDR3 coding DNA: TGTGCCAGCAGCTCCAGGGCGGGGTCCTACGAGCAGTACTTC.

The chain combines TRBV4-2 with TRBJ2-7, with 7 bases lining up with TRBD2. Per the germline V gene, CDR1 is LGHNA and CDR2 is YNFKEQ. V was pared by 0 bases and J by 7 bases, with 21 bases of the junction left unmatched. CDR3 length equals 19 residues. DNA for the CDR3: TGTGCCAGCAGCCAAGATAGGGCTCGGTTGGAGGTCCCCGGGAGGGAGCAGTACTTC. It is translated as CASSQDRARLEVPGREQYF.

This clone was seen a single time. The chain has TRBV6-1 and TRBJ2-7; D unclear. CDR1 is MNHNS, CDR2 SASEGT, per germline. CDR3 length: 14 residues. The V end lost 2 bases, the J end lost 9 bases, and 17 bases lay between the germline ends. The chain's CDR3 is CASSENPRSLRQYF. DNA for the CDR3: TGTGCCAGCAGTGAAAACCCCCGGAGTTTGAGGCAGTACTTC.

CDR3 nucleotide sequence: TGTGCCAGCAGCTTGAGACCTGACAGGGGCGACAATGAGCAGTTCTTC. Amino acid sequence: CASSLRPDRGDNEQFF. This chain uses TRBV7-3 with TRBJ2-1, with TRBD1 matching 8 bases. The CDR3 covers 16 residues. Germline lookup yields CDR1 SGHTA and CDR2 FQGTGA. Trimming cost V 3 bases and J 5 bases; bases outside gene matches: 9.